The 21 T cell receptor beta chains below come from one sample, sequenced in a study of cytomegalovirus exposure and HLA in healthy donors. Repertoires were generated with immunoSEQ multiplex PCR, while TCRdb's copy carries only in-frame clones and drops some. The data contain about 200,000 clones, roughly 87% of them singletons. Specimen: PBMCs. Every receptor here comes from a young woman in good health and CMV-seropositive.

The chain links TRBV6-5 to TRBJ2-1; 11 nucleotides align to TRBD2. With 4 bases clipped from V and 6 bases from J, the junction kept 5 bases outside the gene matches. The CDR3 covers 15 residues. Germline-derived CDR1 and CDR2 are MNHEY and SVGAGI. The CDR3 DNA sequence: TGTGCCAGCAGTTCCGGGACTAGCGGATTCAATGAGCAGTTCTTC. Its translation is CASSSGTSGFNEQFF.

The CDR3 DNA is TGTGCCAGCAGGAAGGGACAGGGTTCATCTGTGCAGTACTTC. Protein: CASRKGQGSSVQYF. The V and J genes are TRBV11-3 and TRBJ2-7; 9 bases map to TRBD1. With 6 bases clipped from V and 9 bases from J, the junction kept 12 bases outside the gene matches. The CDR3 has 14 amino acids. The germline V gene has CDR1 SGHNT and CDR2 YENEEA.

The chain employs TRBV29-1 and TRBJ2-3; tentatively, D is TRBD1 (5 bases). Germline lookup yields CDR1 SQVTM and CDR2 ANQGSEA. The CDR3 sequence is 15 residues long. V dropped 6 bases and J dropped 3 bases, with 19 bases sitting between them. DNA for the CDR3: TGCAGCGTATTGCAGGGTTGGAGTCGGACAGATACGCAGTATTTT. Its translation: CSVLQGWSRTDTQYF.

The gene calls are TRBV2 and TRBJ1-4; the match to TRBD1 covers 8 bases. CDR1 SNHLY and CDR2 FYNNEI come from the germline V gene. This CDR3 contains 15 residues. V lost 3 bases and J lost 6; bases outside the gene matches: 6. In DNA, the CDR3 is TGTGCCAGCAGTGAGCTGACAGGGGAGGATGAAAAACTGTTTTTT. It encodes CASSELTGEDEKLFF.

This clone has only one observation. The chain is built from TRBV7-8 and TRBJ2-7; 10 positions match TRBD1. The germline V gene encodes CDR1 SGHVS and CDR2 FQNEAQ. V gave up 5 bases and J gave up 3 bases; unmatched junction bases: 10. CDR3 size: 16 residues. Here the CDR3 reads CASSPPLRDRGYEQYF. In DNA, the CDR3 is TGTGCCAGCAGCCCACCTCTCAGGGACAGGGGCTACGAGCAGTACTTC.

The chain uses TRBV4-2 and TRBJ1-1, with D tentatively TRBD1 (5 bases). V lost 0 bases and J lost 1, with 9 bases in between. The CDR3 is 15 residues long. Germline CDR1 reads LGHNA; CDR2 reads YNFKEQ. CDR3 sequence: CASSQEGGGNTEAFF. In DNA form, the CDR3 reads TGTGCCAGCAGCCAAGAGGGGGGAGGGAACACTGAAGCTTTCTTT.

The V call is TRBV19, the J call TRBJ1-5; 12 bases agree with TRBD1. The germline gives CDR1 LNHDA, CDR2 SQIVND (reference sequence). The CDR3 is 18 amino acids. J gave up 1 base and V 3 bases, and 7 bases lay outside the gene matches. CDR3 in DNA: TGTGCCAGTAGTATGATGGGGACAGGGGGCGGAAGCAATCAGCCCCAGCATTTT. Translated: CASSMMGTGGGSNQPQHF.

The CDR3 sequence: CASSPRPGGAGEKLFF. Here the CDR3 DNA reads TGTGCCAGCAGCCCACGACCGGGGGGCGCGGGGGAAAAACTGTTTTTT. The chain recombines TRBV9 with TRBJ1-4; TRBD1 is a possible D gene (6 bases). CDR1 is SGDLS, CDR2 YYNGEE, per germline. V was pared by 4 bases and J by 8 bases, with 21 bases between. The CDR3 runs to 16 residues.

This chain joins TRBV7-8 and TRBJ1-1; no firm D call. The length of the CDR3 is 16 residues. The V end lost 4 bases, the J end lost 1 base, and 16 bases lay between the germline ends. From germline, CDR1 is SGHVS and CDR2 FQNEAQ. DNA for the CDR3: TGTGCCAGCAGCTCGCCAGGAGGAGCGACGAACACTGAAGCTTTCTTT. This codes for CASSSPGGATNTEAFF. Full variable domain (rest looked up from reference TRBV7-8 and TRBJ1-1): GAGVSQSPRYKVAKRGQDVALRCDPISGHVSLFWYQQALGQGPEFLTYFQNEAQLDKSGLPSDRFFAERPEGSVSTLKIQRTQQEDSAVYLCASSSPGGATNTEAFFGQGTRLTVV.

The chain couples TRBV13 to TRBJ2-5, with 12 bases that match TRBD2. After removal of 4 bases from V and 0 bases from J, the junction contained 3 bases not matched to a gene. This CDR3 region has 16 residues. Germline V gene sequence: CDR1 PRHDT, CDR2 FYEKMQ (reference sequence). The CDR3 sequence: CASSSGLAGYQETQYF. In nucleotides, the CDR3 is TGTGCCAGCAGCTCTGGACTAGCGGGGTACCAAGAGACCCAGTACTTC.

The chain employs TRBV5-1 and TRBJ2-3; 13 bases map to TRBD2. V was pared by 0 bases and J by 6 bases, with 4 bases of the junction left unmatched. The CDR3 sequence is 16 residues long. Germline values: CDR1 SGHRS, CDR2 YFSETQ. As DNA, the CDR3 is TGCGCCAGCAGCTTGGGACTAGCGGGAGGTTGGGATACGCAGTATTTT. This translates into CASSLGLAGGWDTQYF.

The table lists this clone with a few counts. V and J are TRBV28 and TRBJ1-2, with D possibly TRBD1 on 5 matching bases. V shed 1 base and J shed 4 bases, with 10 bases lying between them. Germline V gene sequence: CDR1 MDHEN, CDR2 SYDVKM. The CDR3 is made up of 14 amino acids. CDR3 sequence reads: CASSLLGEAYGYTF. The CDR3 coding sequence is TGTGCCAGCAGTTTATTGGGGGAGGCCTATGGCTACACCTTC.

The chain employs TRBV10-3 and TRBJ1-5; 7 bases map to TRBD1. Germline V gene sequence: CDR1 ENHRY, CDR2 SYGVKD. The CDR3 runs 15 residues. The J segment lost 7 bases and the V segment lost 2 bases, leaving 8 bases of the junction unmatched. For the CDR3, the DNA is TGTGCCATCAGTGAGCCTGACAGGGAGCACCAGCCCCAGCATTTT. Translated: CAISEPDREHQPQHF.

This clone was detected once. CDR3 nucleotides: TGTGCCTGGAGTCCCGGGACAGGGTGGGGGACTGAAGCTTTCTTT. It specifies CAWSPGTGWGTEAFF. The chain uses TRBV30 and TRBJ1-1, with 9 bases aligning to TRBD1. V trimming: 2 bases; J trimming: 5 bases; junction bases outside the gene matches: 9. Germline V gene lookup returns CDR1 GTSNPN and CDR2 SVGIG (reference sequence). The CDR3 is 15 amino acids. Drawing the rest from reference TRBV30 and TRBJ1-1, the complete variable domain is SQTIHQWPATLVQPVGSPLSLECTVEGTSNPNLYWYRQAAGRGLQLLFYSVGIGQISSEVPQNLSASRPQDRQFILSSKKLLLSDSGFYLCAWSPGTGWGTEAFFGQGTRLTVV.

CDR3 coding DNA: TGTGCCAGCAGCTTATCCGGGAATGAAGCTTTCTTT. This encodes CASSLSGNEAFF. The genes are TRBV13 and TRBJ1-1; no firm D call. The germline V gene has CDR1 PRHDT and CDR2 FYEKMQ (reference sequence). Trimming cost V 2 bases and J 7 bases, with 8 bases left between them. This CDR3 is 12 amino acids long.

The chain joins TRBV18 to TRBJ2-5, with TRBD1 matching over 9 bases. Losses at the gene ends were 6 bases for V and 4 bases for J; bases not matched to a gene: 9. Per the germline V gene, CDR1 is KGHSH and CDR2 is LQKENI. The CDR3 runs to 15 residues. The CDR3 DNA follows: TGTGCCAGCTCGACTTTAACAGGGGGCGGAGAGACCCAGTACTTC. Translation gives CASSTLTGGGETQYF. The full variable domain, in which reference TRBV18 and TRBJ2-5 provide the parts outside the CDR3, is NAGVMQNPRHLVRRRGQEARLRCSPMKGHSHVYWYRQLPEEGLKFMVYLQKENIIDESGMPKERFSAEFPKEGPSILRIQQVVRGDSAAYFCASSTLTGGGETQYFGPGTRLLVL.

J is TRBJ1-1 and V is TRBV5-1; D might be TRBD1 (5 bases). V was cut by 0 bases and J by 3 bases, with 12 bases left in between. The CDR3 totals 15 residues. Germline V CDR1 and CDR2: SGHRS, YFSETQ. CDR3 residues: CASSLVNQGDTEAFF. CDR3 nucleotide sequence: TGCGCCAGCAGCTTGGTGAACCAAGGGGACACTGAAGCTTTCTTT.

The V call is TRBV6-1, the J call TRBJ1-5; 7 bases are shared with TRBD1. The germline CDR1 and CDR2 sequences are MNHNS and SASEGT. The CDR3 covers 15 residues. Losses at the gene ends were 6 bases for V and 3 bases for J; bases not matched to a gene: 8. CDR3 residues: CASRSPGQNNQPQHF. For the CDR3, the DNA is TGTGCCAGCAGATCCCCGGGACAGAACAATCAGCCCCAGCATTTT.

CDR3 amino acids: CASSSLDDTQYF. In nucleotides, the CDR3 is TGTGCCAGCAGTTCTCTAGACGATACGCAGTATTTT. The V gene is TRBV28, the J gene TRBJ2-3; no clear D. V lost 4 bases to trimming and J lost 6 bases, with 8 bases between them. Germline values: CDR1 MDHEN, CDR2 SYDVKM. The CDR3 consists of 12 residues.

The chain uses TRBV5-1 and TRBJ1-2, with 9 bases identical to TRBD1. The junction had 8 bases not matched to a gene; V was cut back by 3 bases and J by 5 bases. This CDR3 contains 15 residues. The germline V gene encodes CDR1 SGHRS and CDR2 YFSETQ. In DNA, the CDR3 is TGCGCCAGCAGCTCAACAGGGGGCATTTGGTATGGCTACACCTTC. Its translation: CASSSTGGIWYGYTF.

This clone was observed a few times. The genes are TRBV27 and TRBJ1-5, with TRBD1 matching 7 bases. The CDR3 totals 15 residues. In germline, CDR1 is MNHEY, CDR2 SMNVEV (reference sequence). Trimming took 2 bases from V and 4 from J; bases not matched to a gene: 5. CDR3 DNA: TGTGCCAGCAGTTTACAGGGGACAGTTAATCAGCCCCAGCATTTT. Protein sequence: CASSLQGTVNQPQHF.